The T cell receptor (beta chain) described here comes from a study of monozygotic twins with inflammatory bowel disease. Following a re-call of the 5' RACE reads, TCRdb has one entry per CDR3 protein and lacks DNA. The sample totals about 160,000 distinct CDR3 sequences; its top ten clones hold over 2.5%. The CDR3 is 14 amino acids. In germline, CDR1 is MDHEN, CDR2 SYDVKM. This TCR was sampled from a human donor with ulcerative colitis or Crohn's disease, or a healthy co-twin of an affected twin (not recorded which). The V and J genes are TRBV28 and TRBJ2-7. Material: blood. CDR3 sequence: CASRSTGRSYEQYF.